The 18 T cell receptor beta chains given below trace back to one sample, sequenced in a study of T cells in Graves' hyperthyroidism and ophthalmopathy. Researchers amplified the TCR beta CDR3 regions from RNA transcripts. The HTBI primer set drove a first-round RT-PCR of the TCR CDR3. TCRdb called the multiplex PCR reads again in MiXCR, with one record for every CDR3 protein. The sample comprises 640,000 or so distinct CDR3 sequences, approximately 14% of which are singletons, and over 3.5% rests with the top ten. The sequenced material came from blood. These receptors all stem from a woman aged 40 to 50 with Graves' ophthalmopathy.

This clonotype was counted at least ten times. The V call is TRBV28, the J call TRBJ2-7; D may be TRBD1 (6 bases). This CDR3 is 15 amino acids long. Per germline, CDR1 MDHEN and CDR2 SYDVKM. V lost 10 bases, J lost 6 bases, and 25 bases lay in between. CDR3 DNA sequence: TGTGCCACCGTCGTCCCAGAGGGGGATTTGAGCGAGCAGTACTTC. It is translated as CATVVPEGDLSEQYF.

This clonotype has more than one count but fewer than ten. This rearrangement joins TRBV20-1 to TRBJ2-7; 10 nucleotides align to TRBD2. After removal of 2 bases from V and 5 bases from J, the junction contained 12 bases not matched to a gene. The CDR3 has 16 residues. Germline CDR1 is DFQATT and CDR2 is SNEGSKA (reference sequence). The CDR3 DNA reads TGCAGTGCTAGACCAAGGACTAGCGGCTTGATCCACGAGCAGTACTTC. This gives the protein CSARPRTSGLIHEQYF.

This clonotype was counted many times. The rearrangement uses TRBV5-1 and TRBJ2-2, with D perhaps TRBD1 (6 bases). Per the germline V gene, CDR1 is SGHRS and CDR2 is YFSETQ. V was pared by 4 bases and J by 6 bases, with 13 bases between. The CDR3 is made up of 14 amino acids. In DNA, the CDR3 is TGCGCCAGCAGCCAGACCACAGGGTCCGGGGAGCTGTTTTTT. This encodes CASSQTTGSGELFF.

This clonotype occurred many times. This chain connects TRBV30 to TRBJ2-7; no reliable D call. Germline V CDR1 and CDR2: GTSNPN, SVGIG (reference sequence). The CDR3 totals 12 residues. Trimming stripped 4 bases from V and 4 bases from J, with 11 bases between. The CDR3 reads CAWNVVPYEQYF. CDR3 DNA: TGTGCCTGGAACGTAGTACCGTACGAGCAGTACTTC.

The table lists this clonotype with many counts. The CDR3 nucleotides read TGTGCCAGTAGTAATCGCGGGGGGACAGGGGTAGGCTATGGCTACACCTTC. Translating it yields CASSNRGGTGVGYGYTF. The rearrangement links TRBV19 to TRBJ1-2, with 10 bases identical to TRBD1. From germline, CDR1 is LNHDA and CDR2 SQIVND (reference sequence). The ends lost 4 bases at V and 4 bases at J; junction bases unmatched: 12. CDR3 size: 17 residues.

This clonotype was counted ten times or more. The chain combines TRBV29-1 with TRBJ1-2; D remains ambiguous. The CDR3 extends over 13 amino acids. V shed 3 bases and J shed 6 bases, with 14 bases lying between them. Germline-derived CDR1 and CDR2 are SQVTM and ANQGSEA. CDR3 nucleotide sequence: TGCAGCGTTGATATGGGGTTTAAGAATGGCTACACCTTC. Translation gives CSVDMGFKNGYTF.

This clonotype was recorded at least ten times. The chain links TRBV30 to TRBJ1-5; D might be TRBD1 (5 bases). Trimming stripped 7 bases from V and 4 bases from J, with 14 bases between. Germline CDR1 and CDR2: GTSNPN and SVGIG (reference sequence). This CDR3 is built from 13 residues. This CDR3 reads CAYSGLINQPQHF. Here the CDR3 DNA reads TGTGCCTACTCGGGACTGATAAATCAGCCCCAGCATTTT.

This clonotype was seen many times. CDR3 region: CASSLRGGTEAFF. The CDR3 coding sequence is TGTGCCAGCAGTTTAAGGGGAGGAACTGAAGCTTTCTTT. The V and J genes are TRBV28 and TRBJ1-1; D is possibly TRBD1 (5 bases). Germline loops: CDR1 MDHEN, CDR2 SYDVKM. V dropped 2 bases and J dropped 5 bases, with 9 bases sitting between them. The length of the CDR3 is 13 residues.

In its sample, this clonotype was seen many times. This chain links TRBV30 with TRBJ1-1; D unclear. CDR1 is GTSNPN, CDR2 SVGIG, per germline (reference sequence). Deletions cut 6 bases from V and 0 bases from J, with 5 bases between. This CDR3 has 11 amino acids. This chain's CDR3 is CACKMNTEAFF. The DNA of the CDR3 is TGTGCCTGTAAAATGAACACTGAAGCTTTCTTT.

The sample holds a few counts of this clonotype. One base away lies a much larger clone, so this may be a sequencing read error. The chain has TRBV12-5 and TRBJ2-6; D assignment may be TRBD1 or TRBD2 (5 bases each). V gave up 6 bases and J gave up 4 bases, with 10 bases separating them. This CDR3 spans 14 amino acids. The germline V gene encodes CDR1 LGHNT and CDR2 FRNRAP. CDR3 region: CASGHEGGANVLTF. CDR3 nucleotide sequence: TGTGCTAGTGGACACGAGGGGGGGGCCAACGTCCTGACTTTC.

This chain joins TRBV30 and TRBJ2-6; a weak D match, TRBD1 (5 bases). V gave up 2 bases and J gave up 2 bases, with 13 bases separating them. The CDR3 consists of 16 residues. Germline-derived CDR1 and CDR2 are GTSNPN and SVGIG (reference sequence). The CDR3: CAWSRLAGTGANVLTF. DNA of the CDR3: TGTGCCTGGAGTCGCCTCGCAGGGACTGGGGCCAACGTCCTGACTTTC.

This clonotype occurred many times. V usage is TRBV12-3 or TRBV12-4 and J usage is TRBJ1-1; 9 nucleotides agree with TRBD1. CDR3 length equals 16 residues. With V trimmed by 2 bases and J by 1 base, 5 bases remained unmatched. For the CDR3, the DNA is TGTGCCAGCAGTTTATATCCGGGACAGGGGAACACTGAAGCTTTCTTT. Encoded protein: CASSLYPGQGNTEAFF.

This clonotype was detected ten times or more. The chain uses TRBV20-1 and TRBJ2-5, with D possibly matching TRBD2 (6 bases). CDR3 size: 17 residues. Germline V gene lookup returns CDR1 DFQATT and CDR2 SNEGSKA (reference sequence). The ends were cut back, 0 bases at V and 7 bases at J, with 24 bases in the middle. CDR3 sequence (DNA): TGCAGTGCTAGAGATCGGGCCCTTGCTAGCGCCCCAAGGACCCAGTACTTC. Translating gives CSARDRALASAPRTQYF.

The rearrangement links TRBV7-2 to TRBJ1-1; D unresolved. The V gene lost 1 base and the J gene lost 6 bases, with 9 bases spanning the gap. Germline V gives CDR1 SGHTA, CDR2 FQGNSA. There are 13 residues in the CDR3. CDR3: CASSLGLGSEAFF. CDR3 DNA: TGTGCCAGCAGCTTAGGGTTAGGGTCTGAAGCTTTCTTT.

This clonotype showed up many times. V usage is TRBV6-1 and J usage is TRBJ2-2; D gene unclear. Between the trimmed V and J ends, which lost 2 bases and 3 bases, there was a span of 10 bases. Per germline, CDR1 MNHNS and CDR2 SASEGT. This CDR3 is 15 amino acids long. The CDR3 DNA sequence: TGTGCCAGCAGTGAAAAGGGTCTGGACACCGGGGAGCTGTTTTTT. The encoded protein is CASSEKGLDTGELFF.

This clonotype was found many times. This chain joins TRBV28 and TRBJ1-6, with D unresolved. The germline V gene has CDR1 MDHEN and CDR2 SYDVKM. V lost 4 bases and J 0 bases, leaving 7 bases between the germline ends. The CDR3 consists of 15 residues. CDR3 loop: CASSSRYSYNSPLHF. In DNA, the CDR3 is TGTGCCAGCAGTTCCAGATACTCCTATAATTCACCCCTCCACTTT.

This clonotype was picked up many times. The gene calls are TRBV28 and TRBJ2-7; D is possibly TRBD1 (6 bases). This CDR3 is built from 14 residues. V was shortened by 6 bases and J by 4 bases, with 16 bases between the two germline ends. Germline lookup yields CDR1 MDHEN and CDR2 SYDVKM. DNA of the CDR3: TGTGCCAGCAGCTTGACAGGAGAGGGATACGAGCAGTACTTC. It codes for CASSLTGEGYEQYF.

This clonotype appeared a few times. The CDR3 here is CATSRGSDRAHGYTF. The CDR3 DNA reads TGTGCCACCAGCAGAGGATCGGACAGGGCTCATGGCTACACCTTC. The chain recombines TRBV15 with TRBJ1-2; TRBD1 matches at 8 bases. The junction had 7 bases not matched to a gene; V was cut back by 1 base and J by 6 bases. This CDR3 has 15 residues. The V gene's germline CDR1 is LNHNV and CDR2 YYDKDF (reference sequence).